This T cell receptor beta chain was identified in a study of OX40 agonist ivuxolimab in advanced cancers. Study conclusions and caveats: Antigen specificity was not determined for the expanded peripheral T cells. Both CD4+ and CD8+ T cell populations in blood had undergone clonal expansion by week 6 at 0.1 to 3.0 mg/kg.

Some clones are missing from TCRdb's copy, which holds only in-frame ones; the method was immunoSEQ multiplex PCR. The table lists about 85,000 clones, about 88% of them singletons, with 6.6% in the top ten. Note on this clone: Its matching antigen is unknown.

Exclusion applied to patients with autoimmune disease history or systemic immunosuppression. Germline V gene data show CDR1 as SEHNR and CDR2 as FQNEAQ (reference sequence). This CDR3 is built from 16 residues. Trimming cost V 5 bases and J 4 bases, with 20 bases left between them. The TCR comes from an adult with an advanced solid tumor such as melanoma, head and neck, liver or kidney cancer. The V call is TRBV7-9, the J call TRBJ2-5; D might be TRBD2 (6 bases). This sample comprised CD4+ or CD8+ T cells sorted from blood, obtained in a trial of the OX40 agonist ivuxolimab. The CDR3 reads CASSQIMAGGVETQYF. The CDR3 bases are TGTGCCAGCAGCCAAATTATGGCAGGAGGGGTAGAGACCCAGTACTTC.